This T cell receptor (beta chain) emerged from a study of cytomegalovirus exposure and HLA in healthy donors. As for the study in general: Findings of an earlier analysis included 110 million or so unique TCR beta sequences from 200 million or so T cells. A preliminary data release comprised roughly 80 million unique TCRs obtained from HLA-typed donors. General study findings and limits: Later analysis showed most CMV-associated TCR beta chains appearing HLA-restricted. Fewer N-insertions than the roughly 670-donor mean were reportedly shown by an Asian-associated ancestry cluster in a later analysis.

Concerning this clone itself: Its antigen is currently unknown.

After removal of 3 bases from V and 2 bases from J, the junction contained 7 bases not matched to a gene. CDR1 KGHSH and CDR2 LQKENI come from the germline V gene. There are 17 residues in the CDR3. This PCR relied on a set of 60 Vbeta primers and 13 Jbeta primers. Produced via immunoSEQ multiplex PCR; TCRdb's table is partial and in-frame only. The table lists about 170,000 clones, over 75% of them singletons, with under 3% in the top ten. This clonotype was sampled from a male donor in good health and CMV-seronegative. The chain couples TRBV18 to TRBJ1-4; TRBD1 agrees at 9 bases. The sequencing sample was made of PBMCs. CDR3 sequence (DNA): TGTGCCAGCTCACCCCAAAACAGGGGGCTTACTAATGAAAAACTGTTTTTT. Its protein product is CASSPQNRGLTNEKLFF.